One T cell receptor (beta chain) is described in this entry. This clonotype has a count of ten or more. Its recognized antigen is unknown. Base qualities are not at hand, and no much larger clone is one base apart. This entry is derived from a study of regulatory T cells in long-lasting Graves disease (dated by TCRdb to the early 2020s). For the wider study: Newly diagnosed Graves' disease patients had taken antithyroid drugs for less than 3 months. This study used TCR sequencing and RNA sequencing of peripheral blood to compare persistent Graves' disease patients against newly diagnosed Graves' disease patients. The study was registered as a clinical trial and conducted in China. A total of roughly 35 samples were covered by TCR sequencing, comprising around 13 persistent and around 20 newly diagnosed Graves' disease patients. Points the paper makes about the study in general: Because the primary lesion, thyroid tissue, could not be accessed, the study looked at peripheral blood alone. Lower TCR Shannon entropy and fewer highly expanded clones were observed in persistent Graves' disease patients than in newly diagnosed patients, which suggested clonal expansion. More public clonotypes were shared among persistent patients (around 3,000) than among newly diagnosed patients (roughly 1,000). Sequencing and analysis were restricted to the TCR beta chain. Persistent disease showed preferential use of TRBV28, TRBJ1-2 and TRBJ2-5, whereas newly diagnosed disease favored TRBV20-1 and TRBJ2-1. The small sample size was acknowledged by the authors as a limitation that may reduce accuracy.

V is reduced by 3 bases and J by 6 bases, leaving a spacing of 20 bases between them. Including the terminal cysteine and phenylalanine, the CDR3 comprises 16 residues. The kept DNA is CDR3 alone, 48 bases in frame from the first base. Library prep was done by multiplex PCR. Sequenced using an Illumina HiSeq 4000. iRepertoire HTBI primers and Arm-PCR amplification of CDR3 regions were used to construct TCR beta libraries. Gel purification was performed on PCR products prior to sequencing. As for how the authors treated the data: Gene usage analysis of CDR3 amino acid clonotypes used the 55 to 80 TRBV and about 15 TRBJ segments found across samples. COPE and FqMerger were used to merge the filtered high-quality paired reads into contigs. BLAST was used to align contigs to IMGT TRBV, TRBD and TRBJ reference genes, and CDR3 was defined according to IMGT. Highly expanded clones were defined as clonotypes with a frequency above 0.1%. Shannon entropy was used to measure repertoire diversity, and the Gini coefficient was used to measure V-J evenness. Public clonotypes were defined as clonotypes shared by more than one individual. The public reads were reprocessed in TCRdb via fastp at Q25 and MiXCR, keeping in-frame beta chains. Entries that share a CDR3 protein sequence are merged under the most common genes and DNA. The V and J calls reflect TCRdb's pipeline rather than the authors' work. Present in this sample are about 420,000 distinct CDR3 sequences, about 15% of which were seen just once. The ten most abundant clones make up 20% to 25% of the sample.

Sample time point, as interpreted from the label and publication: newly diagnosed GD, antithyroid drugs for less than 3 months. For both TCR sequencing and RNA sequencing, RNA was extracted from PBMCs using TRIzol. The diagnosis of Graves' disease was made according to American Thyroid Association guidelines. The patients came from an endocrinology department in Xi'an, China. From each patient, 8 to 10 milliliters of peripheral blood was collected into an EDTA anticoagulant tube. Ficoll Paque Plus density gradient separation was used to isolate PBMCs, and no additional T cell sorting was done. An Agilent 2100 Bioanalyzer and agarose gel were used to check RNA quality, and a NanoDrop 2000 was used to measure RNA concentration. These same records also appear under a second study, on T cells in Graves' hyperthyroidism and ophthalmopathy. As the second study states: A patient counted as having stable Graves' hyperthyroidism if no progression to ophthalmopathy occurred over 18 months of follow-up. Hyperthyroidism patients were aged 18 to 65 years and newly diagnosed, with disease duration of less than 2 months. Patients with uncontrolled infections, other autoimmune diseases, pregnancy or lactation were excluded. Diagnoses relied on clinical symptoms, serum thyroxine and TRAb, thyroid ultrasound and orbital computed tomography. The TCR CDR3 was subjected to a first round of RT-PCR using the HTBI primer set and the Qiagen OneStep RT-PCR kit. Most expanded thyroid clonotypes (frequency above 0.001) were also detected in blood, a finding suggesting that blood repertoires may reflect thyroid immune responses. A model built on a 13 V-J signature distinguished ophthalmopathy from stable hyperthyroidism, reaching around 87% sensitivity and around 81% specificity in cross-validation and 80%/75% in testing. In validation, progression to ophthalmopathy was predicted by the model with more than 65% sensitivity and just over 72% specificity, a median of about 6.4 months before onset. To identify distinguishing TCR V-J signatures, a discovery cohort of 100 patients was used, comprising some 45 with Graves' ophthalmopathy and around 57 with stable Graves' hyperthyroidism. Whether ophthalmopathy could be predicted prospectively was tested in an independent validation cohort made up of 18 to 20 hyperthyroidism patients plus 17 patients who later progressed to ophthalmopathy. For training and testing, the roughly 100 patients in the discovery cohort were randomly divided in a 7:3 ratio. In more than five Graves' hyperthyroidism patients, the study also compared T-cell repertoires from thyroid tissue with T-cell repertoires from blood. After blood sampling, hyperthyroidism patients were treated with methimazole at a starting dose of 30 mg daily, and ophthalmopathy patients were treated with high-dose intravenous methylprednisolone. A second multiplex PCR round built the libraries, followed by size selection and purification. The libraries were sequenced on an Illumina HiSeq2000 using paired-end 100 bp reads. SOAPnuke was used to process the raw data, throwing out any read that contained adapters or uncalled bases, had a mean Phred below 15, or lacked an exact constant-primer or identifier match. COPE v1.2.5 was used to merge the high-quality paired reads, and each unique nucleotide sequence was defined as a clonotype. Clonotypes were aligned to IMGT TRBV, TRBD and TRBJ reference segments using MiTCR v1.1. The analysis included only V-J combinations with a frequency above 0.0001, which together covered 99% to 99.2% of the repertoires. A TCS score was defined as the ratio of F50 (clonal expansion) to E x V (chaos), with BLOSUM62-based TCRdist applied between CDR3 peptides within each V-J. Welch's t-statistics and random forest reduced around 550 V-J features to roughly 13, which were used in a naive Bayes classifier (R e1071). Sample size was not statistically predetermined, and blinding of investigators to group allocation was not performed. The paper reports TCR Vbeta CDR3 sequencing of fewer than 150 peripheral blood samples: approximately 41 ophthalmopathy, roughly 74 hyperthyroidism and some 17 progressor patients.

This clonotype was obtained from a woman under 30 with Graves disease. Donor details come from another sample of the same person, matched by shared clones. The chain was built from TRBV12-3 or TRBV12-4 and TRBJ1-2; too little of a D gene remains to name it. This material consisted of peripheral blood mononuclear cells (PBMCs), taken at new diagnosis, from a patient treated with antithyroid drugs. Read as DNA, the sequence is TGTGCCAGCAGTTTGTTTCCCTGGGAGGGTACAGATGGCTACACCTTC. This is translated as CASSLFPWEGTDGYTF.